Reported below is one T cell receptor (beta chain). No cognate antigen has been identified for it. The record has no base qualities; no much larger clone is one base away. TCRbeta CDR3 regions were amplified from genomic DNA using the immunoSEQ Assay, a bias-controlled multiplex PCR. As for the authors' bioinformatics: The number of nucleated cells in each sample was estimated by amplification of reference gene primers within the assay. To quantify the absolute abundance of each unique TCRbeta CDR3 rearrangement, sequence reads were collapsed and filtered. For each sample, productive Simpson clonality was calculated as the square root of Simpson's diversity index over productive rearrangements. This immuneACCESS table, as held by TCRdb, lists in-frame sequences with V and J called but not all clones. Of the missing ones, under half trace to an unresolved V gene in checked studies; the others have no known cause. D and trimming were read from the DNA, whereas the V and J calls and clone size are those reported in that table. In this sample the table shows hundreds of thousands of clones, 85% to 90% of which occur a single time. The ten top clones hold 1% to 1.3% of the sample.

This sample is part of a study of blood T cell repertoires in COVID-19 (TCRdb year 2020). About the full investigation: The collaborator samples originated in the United States, Italy and Spain and spanned the acute and convalescent phases of COVID-19. The samples were drawn from the first 160 participants of the ongoing ImmuneRACE study and from some 1,300 subjects provided by 6 global collaborators. The sample metadata nearly always contained a de-identified subject ID, COVID-19 status, age in years and sex. The material from the prospective study consisted of cDNA or gDNA derived from T cells, B-cell-depleted T cells, or PBMCs. Subjects who had been exposed to COVID-19, were actively infected with it, or had recovered from it provided the deeply sampled blood TCRbeta repertoires that made up the dataset. HLA class I and class II types, where available, came from metadata supplied by the sample provider rather than from assay-based typing. The repertoires were released in a freely available public database meant as a resource for research on the immune response to SARS-CoV-2. Here is what the overall study found, with its caveats: Clinical and demographic metadata were provided uncurated, with the amount varying by source and participant.

From the germline V gene (reference sequence), CDR1 is DFQATT and CDR2 is SNEGSKA. The CDR3, from cysteine to phenylalanine, totals 14 residues. Only the CDR3 DNA is retained, 42 bases long and in frame from the first base. The trim is 6 bases for V and 5 bases for J, with a gap of 16 bases between the germline ends. Participants in the prospective study were enrolled through a virtual design, were aged 18 to 89 years, and lived in roughly 26 United States geographic areas. To assign participants to cohorts, the prospective study relied on clinical history that participants themselves reported in a screening survey and a study questionnaire. Recovered participants in ImmuneRACE Cohort 3 were defined by two consecutive negative NP/OP PCR tests, clearance by a healthcare professional, or resolution of symptoms. Mobile phlebotomists in the prospective study collected whole blood, serum and a nasopharyngeal or oropharyngeal swab from every participant. Over an approximately 2-month period, participants in the prospective study had the option of providing additional blood draws and questionnaires. Before DNA extraction, prospective study blood samples were shipped either frozen or at room temperature.

Sequenced input: PBMCs or T cells enriched from blood (not recorded which). Rearrangement joined TRBV20-1 to TRBJ1-4; the D gene is unclear. This TCR was sampled from a man aged 25-45 years who had recovered from COVID-19. The DNA reads as follows: TGCAGTGCGAGTCCGAAACCGAGAAATGAAAAACTGTTTTTT. Its product reads: CSASPKPRNEKLFF.